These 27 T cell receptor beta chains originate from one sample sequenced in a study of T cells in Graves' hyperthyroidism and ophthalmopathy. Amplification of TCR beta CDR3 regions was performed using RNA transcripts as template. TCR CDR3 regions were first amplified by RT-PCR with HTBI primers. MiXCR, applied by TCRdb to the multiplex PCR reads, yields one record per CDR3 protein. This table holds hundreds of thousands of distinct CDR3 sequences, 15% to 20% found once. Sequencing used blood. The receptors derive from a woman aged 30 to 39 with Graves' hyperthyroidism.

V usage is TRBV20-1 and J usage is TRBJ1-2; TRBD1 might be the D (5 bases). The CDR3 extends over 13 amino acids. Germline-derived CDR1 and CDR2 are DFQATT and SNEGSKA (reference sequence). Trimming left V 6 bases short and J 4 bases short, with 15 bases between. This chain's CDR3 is CSAPSRGTYGYTF. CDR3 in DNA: TGCAGTGCCCCATCCCGGGGGACCTATGGCTACACCTTC.

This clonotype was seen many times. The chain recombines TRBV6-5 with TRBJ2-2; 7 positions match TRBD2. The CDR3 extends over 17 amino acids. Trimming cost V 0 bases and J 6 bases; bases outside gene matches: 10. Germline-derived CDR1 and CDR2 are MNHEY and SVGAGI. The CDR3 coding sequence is TGTGCCAGCAGTTACTCGGGAGGGAGGGGCAGGGCCGGGGAGCTGTTTTTT. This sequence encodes CASSYSGGRGRAGELFF.

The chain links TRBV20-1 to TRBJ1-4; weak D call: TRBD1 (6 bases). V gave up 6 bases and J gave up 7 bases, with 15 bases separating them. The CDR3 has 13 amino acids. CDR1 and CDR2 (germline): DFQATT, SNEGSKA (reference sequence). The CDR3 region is CSAFEGGVEKLFF. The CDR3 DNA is TGCAGTGCGTTTGAGGGGGGGGTTGAAAAACTGTTTTTT.

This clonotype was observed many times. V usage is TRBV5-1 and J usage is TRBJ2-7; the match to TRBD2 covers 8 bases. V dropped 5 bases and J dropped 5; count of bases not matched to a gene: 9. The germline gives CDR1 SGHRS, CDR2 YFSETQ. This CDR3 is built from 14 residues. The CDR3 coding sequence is TGCGCCAGCAGGGCGGGAGGAAGTCGGGACGAGCAGTACTTC. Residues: CASRAGGSRDEQYF.

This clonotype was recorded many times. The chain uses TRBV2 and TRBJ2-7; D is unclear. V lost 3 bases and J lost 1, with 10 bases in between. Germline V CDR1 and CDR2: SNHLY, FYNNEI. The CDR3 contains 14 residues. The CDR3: CASSDGLHSYEQYF. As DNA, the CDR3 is TGTGCCAGCAGTGATGGATTGCATTCCTACGAGCAGTACTTC.

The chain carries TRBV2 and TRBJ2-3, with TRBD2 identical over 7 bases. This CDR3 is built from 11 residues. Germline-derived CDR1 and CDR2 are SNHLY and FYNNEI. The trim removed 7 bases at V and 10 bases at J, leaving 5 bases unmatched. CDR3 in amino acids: CASKVAGSQYF. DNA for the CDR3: TGTGCCAGCAAGGTAGCGGGCTCGCAGTATTTT.

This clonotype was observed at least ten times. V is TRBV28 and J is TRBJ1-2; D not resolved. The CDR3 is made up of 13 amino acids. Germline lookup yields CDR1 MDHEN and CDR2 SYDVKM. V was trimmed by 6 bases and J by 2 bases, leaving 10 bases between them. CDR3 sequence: CASRAGRNYGYTF. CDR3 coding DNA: TGTGCCAGCAGAGCGGGAAGGAACTATGGCTACACCTTC.

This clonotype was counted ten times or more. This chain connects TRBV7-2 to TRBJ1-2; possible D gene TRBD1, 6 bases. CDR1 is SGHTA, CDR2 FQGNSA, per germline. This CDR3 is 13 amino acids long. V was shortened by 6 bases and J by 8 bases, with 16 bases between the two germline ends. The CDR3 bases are TGTGCCAGCAGGCGAGACACAGGGTACGGCTACACCTTC. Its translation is CASRRDTGYGYTF.

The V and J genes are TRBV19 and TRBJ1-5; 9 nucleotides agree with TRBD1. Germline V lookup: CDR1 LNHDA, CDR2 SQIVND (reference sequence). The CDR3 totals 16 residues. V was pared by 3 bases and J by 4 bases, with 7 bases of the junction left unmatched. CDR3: CASSIGTGIRNQPQHF. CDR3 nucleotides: TGTGCCAGTAGTATCGGGACAGGGATCCGAAATCAGCCCCAGCATTTT.

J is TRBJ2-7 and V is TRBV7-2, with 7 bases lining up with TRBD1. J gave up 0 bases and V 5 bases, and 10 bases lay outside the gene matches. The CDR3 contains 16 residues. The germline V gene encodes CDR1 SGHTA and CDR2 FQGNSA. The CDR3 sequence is CASSGLPGQSSYEQYF. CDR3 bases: TGTGCCAGCAGCGGCTTGCCGGGACAGTCCTCCTACGAGCAGTACTTC. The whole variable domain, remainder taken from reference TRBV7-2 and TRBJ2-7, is GAGVSQSPSNKVTEKGKDVELRCDPISGHTALYWYRQSLGQGLEFLIYFQGNSAPDKSGLPSDRFSAERTGGSVSTLTIQRTQQEDSAVYLCASSGLPGQSSYEQYFGPGTRLTVT.

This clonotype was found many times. The DNA for the CDR3 is TGTGCCAGCGTCTACAAGGGAACGAGGGCTTTCTTT. This encodes CASVYKGTRAFF. The V and J genes are TRBV28 and TRBJ1-1; D gene ambiguous. With 8 bases removed from V and 11 bases from J, the gap between germline ends came to 18 bases. Looked up from germline, CDR1 is MDHEN and CDR2 is SYDVKM. The CDR3 has 12 amino acids.

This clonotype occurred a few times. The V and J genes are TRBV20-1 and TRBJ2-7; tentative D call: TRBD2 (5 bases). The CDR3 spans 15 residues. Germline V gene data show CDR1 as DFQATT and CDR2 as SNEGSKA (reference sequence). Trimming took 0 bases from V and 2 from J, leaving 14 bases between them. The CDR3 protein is CSARDPASHTYEQYF. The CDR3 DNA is TGCAGTGCTAGAGATCCGGCTAGCCATACCTACGAGCAGTACTTC.

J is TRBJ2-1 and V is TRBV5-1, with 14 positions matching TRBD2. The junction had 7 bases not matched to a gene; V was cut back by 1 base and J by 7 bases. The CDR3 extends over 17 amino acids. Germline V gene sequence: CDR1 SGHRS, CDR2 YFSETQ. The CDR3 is CASSLSGTSGSGNEQFF. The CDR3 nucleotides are TGCGCCAGCAGCTTGTCGGGGACTAGCGGGAGCGGAAATGAGCAGTTCTTC.

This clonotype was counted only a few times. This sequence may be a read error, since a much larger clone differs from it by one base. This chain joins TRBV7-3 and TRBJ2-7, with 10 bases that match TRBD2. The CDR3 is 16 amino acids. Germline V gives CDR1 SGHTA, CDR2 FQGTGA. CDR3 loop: CVSSSLRLAGSYEQYF. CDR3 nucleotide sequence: TGTGTCAGCAGCTCGCTCCGACTAGCGGGCTCCTACGAGCAGTACTTC.

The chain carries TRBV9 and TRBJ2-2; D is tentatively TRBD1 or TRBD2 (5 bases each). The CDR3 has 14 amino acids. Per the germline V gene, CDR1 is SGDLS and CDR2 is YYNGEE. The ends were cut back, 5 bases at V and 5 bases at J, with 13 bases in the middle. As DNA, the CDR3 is TGTGCCAGCAGTCCGGGACCACCTACCGGGGAGCTGTTTTTT. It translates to CASSPGPPTGELFF.

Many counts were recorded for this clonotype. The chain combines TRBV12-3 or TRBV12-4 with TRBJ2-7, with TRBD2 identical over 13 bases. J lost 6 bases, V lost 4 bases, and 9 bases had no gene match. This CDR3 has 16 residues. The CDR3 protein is CASSSWTSGSLGEQYF. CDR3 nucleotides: TGTGCCAGCAGTTCGTGGACTAGCGGGAGCCTTGGCGAGCAGTACTTC.

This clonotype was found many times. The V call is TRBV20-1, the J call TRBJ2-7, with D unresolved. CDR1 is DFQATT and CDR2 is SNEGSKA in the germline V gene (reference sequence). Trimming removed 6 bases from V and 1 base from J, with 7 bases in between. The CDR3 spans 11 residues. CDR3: CSAHDSYEQYF. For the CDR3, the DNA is TGCAGTGCCCATGATTCCTACGAGCAGTACTTC.

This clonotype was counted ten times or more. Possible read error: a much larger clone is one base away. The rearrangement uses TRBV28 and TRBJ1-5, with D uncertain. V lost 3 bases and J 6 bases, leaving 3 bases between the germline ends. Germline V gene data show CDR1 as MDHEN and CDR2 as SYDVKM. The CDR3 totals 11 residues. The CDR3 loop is CASSFAQPQHF. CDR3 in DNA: TGTGCCAGCAGTTTCGCTCAGCCCCAGCATTTT.

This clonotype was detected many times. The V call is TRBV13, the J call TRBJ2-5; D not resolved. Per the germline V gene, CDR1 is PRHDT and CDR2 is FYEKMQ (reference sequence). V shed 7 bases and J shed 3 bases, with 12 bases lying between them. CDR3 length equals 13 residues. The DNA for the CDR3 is TGTGCCAGCACCACGTCCCCAAAAGAGACCCAGTACTTC. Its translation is CASTTSPKETQYF.

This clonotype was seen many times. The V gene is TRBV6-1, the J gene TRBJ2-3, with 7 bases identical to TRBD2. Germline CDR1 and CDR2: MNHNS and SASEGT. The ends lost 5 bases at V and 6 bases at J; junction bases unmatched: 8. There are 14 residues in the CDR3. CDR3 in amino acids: CASSKRDGLDTQYF. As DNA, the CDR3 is TGTGCCAGCAGTAAGCGGGACGGGTTGGATACGCAGTATTTT.

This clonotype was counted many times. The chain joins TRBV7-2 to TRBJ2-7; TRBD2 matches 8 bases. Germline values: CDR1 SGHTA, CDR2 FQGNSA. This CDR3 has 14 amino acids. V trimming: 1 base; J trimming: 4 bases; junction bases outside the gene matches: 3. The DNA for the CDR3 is TGTGCCAGCAGCTTAGGGACTAGCCAGTACGAGCAGTACTTC. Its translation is CASSLGTSQYEQYF.

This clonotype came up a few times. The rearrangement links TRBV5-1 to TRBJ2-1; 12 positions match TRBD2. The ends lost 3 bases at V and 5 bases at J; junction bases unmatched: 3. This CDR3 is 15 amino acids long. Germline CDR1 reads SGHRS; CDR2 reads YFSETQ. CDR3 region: CASSWTSGTHNEQFF. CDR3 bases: TGCGCCAGCAGCTGGACTAGCGGGACCCACAATGAGCAGTTCTTC.

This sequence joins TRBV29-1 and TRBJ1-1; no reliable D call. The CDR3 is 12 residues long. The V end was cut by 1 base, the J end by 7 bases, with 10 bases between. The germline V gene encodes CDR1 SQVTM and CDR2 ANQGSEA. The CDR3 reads CSVEGTRHEAFF. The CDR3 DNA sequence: TGCAGCGTTGAAGGTACAAGGCATGAAGCTTTCTTT.

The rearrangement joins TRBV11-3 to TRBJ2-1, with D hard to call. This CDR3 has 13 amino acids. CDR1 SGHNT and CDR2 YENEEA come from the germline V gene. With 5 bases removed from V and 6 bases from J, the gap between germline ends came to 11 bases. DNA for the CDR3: TGTGCCAGCAGCCGTAACAGAGTCAATGAGCAGTTCTTC. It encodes CASSRNRVNEQFF.

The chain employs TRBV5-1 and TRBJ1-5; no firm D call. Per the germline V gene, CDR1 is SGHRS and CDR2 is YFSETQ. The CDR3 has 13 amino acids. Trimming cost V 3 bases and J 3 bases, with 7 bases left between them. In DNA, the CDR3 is TGCGCCAGCAGCTCCACACCCAATCAGCCCCAGCATTTT. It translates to CASSSTPNQPQHF.

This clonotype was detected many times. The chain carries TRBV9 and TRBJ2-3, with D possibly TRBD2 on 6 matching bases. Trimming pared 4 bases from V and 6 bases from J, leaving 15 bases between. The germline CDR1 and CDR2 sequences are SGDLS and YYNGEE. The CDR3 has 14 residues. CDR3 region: CASSSMGLQDTQYF. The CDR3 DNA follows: TGTGCCAGCAGCTCAATGGGACTTCAGGATACGCAGTATTTT.

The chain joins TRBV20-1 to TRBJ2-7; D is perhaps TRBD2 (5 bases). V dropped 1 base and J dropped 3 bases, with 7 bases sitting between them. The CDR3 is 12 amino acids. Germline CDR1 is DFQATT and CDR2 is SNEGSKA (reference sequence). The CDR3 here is CSARAGLYEQYF. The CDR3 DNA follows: TGCAGTGCTAGAGCAGGACTCTACGAGCAGTACTTC.